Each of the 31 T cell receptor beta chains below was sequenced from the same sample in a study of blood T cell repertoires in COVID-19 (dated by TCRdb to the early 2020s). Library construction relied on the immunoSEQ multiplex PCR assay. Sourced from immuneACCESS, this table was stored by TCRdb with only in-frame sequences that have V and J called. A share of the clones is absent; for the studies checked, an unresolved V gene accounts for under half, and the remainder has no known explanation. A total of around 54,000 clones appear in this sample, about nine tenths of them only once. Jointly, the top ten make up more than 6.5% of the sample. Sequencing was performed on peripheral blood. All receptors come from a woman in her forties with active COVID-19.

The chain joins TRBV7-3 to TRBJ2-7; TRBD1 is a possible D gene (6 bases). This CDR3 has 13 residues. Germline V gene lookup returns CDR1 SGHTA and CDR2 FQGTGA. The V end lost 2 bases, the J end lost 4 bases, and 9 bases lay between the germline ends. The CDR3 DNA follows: TGTGCCAGCAGCTTATTACAGGGATACGAGCAGTACTTC. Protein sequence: CASSLLQGYEQYF. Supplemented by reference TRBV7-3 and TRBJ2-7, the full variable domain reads GAGVSQTPSNKVTEKGKYVELRCDPISGHTALYWYRQSLGQGPEFLIYFQGTGAADDSGLPNDRFFAVRPEGSVSTLKIQRTERGDSAVYLCASSLLQGYEQYFGPGTRLTVT.

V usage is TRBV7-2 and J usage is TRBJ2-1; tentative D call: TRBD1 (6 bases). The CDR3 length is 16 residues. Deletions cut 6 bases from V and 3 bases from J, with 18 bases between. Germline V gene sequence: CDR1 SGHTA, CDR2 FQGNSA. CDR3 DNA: TGTGCCAGCAGAGAGAGAGACAGGAAAAACTACAATGAGCAGTTCTTC. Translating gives CASRERDRKNYNEQFF.

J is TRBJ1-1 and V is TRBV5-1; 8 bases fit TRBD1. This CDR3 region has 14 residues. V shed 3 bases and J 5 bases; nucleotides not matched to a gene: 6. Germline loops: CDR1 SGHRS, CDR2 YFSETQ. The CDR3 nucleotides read TGCGCCAGCAGCTGGACAGGGCGGGGAACTGAAGCTTTCTTT. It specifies CASSWTGRGTEAFF.

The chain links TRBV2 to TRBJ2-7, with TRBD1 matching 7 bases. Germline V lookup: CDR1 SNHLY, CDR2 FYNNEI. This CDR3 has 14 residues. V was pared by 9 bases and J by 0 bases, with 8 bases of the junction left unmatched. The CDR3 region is CASRDSHSSYEQYF. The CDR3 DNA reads TGTGCCAGTAGGGACAGCCACAGCTCCTACGAGCAGTACTTC.

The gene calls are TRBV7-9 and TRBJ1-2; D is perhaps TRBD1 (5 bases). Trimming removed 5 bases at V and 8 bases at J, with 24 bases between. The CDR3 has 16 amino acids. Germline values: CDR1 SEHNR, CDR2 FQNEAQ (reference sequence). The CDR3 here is CASSGNGGFLTGGYTF. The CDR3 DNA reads TGTGCCAGCAGCGGCAATGGGGGGTTTTTGACCGGCGGCTACACCTTC.

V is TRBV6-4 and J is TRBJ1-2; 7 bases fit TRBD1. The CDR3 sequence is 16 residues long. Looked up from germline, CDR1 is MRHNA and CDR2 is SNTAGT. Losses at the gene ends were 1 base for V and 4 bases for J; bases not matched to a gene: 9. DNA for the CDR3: TGTGCCAGCAGTGACTTTTACAGGGGCCGGGGCTATGGCTACACCTTC. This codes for CASSDFYRGRGYGYTF.

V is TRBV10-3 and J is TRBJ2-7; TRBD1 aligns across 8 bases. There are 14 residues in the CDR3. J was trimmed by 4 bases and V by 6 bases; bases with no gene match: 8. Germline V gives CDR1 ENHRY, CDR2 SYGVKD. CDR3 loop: CAISKDRAGYEQYF. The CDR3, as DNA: TGTGCCATCAGCAAGGACAGGGCGGGGTACGAGCAGTACTTC.

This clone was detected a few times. In DNA form, the CDR3 reads TGTGCCAGCAGTGATATACGGGGTGGGCCTTACGAGCAGTACTTC. Residues: CASSDIRGGPYEQYF. The rearrangement joins TRBV6-1 to TRBJ2-7, with TRBD2 as a possible D gene (5 bases). The CDR3 totals 15 residues. CDR1 is MNHNS, CDR2 SASEGT, per germline. Trimming took off 3 bases at V and 4 bases at J, with 16 bases between the two ends.

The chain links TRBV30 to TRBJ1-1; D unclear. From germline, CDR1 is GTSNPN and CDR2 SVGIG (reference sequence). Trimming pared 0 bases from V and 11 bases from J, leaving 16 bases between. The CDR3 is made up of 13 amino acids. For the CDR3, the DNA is TGTGCCTGGAGTGTATCGGCAGGTATAACGGCTTTCTTT. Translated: CAWSVSAGITAFF.

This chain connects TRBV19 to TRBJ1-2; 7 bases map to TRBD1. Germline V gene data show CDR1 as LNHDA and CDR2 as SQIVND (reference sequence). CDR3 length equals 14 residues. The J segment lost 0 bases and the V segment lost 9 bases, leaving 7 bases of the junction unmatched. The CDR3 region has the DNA TGTGCCAGAGACCGGGACAGCGCTAACTATGGCTACACCTTC. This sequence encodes CARDRDSANYGYTF.

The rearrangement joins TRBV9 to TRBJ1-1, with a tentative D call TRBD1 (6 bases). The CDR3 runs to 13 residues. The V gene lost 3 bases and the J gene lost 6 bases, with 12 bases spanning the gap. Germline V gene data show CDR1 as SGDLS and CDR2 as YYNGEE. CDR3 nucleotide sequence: TGTGCCAGCAGCGCCACAGGGTACGCTGAAGCTTTCTTT. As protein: CASSATGYAEAFF.

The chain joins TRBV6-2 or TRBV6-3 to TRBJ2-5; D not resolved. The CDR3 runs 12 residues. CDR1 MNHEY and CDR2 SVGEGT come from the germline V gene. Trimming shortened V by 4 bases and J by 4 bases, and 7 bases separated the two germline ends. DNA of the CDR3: TGTGCCAGCAGTTCGACGGGAGAGACCCAGTACTTC. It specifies CASSSTGETQYF.

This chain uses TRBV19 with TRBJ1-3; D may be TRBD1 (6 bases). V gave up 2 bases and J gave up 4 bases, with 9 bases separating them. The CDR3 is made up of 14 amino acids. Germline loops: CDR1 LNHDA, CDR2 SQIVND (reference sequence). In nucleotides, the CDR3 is TGTGCCAGTAGTATACGGGACATAGGAAACACCATATATTTT. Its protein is CASSIRDIGNTIYF.

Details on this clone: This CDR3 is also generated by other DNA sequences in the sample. The CDR3 sequence is CASSLAGDYGYTF. The CDR3 DNA follows: TGCGCCAGCAGCTTGGCGGGGGACTATGGCTACACCTTC. The rearrangement uses TRBV5-1 and TRBJ1-2, with D perhaps matching TRBD1 (5 bases). Germline V CDR1 and CDR2: SGHRS, YFSETQ. The ends were cut back, 0 bases at V and 3 bases at J, with 6 bases in the middle. This CDR3 is built from 13 residues.

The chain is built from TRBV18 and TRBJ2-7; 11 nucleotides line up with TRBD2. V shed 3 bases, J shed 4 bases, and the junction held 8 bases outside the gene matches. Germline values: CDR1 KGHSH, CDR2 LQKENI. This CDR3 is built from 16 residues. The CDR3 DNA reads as TGTGCCAGCTCACCCCGCCAGGGACTAGCGGCGTACGAGCAGTACTTC. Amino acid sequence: CASSPRQGLAAYEQYF. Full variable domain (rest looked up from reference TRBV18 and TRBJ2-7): NAGVMQNPRHLVRRRGQEARLRCSPMKGHSHVYWYRQLPEEGLKFMVYLQKENIIDESGMPKERFSAEFPKEGPSILRIQQVVRGDSAAYFCASSPRQGLAAYEQYFGPGTRLTVT.

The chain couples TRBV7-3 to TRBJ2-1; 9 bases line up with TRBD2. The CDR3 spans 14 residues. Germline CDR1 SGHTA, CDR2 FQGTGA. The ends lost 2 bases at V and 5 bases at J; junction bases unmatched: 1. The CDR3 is CASSLLAGNNEQFF. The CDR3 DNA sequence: TGTGCCAGCAGCTTACTAGCGGGGAACAATGAGCAGTTCTTC.

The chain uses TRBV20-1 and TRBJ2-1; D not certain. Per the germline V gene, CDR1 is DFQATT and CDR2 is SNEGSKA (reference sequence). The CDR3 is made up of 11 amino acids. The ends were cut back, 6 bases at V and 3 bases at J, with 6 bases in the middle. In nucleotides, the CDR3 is TGCAGTGCGAGCGACTACAATGAGCAGTTCTTC. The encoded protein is CSASDYNEQFF.

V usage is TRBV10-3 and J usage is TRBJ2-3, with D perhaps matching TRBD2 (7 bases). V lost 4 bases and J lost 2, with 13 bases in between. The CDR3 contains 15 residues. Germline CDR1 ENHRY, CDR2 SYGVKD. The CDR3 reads CAISVGGALTDTQYF. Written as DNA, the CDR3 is TGTGCCATCAGTGTGGGGGGGGCCCTCACAGATACGCAGTATTTT.

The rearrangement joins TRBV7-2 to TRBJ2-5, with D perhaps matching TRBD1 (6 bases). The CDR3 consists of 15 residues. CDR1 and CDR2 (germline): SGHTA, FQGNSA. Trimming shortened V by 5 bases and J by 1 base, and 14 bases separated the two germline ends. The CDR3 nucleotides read TGTGCCAGCAGCCTCCGAGGACAGCCCCAAGAGACCCAGTACTTC. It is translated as CASSLRGQPQETQYF. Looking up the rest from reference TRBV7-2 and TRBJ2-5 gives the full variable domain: GAGVSQSPSNKVTEKGKDVELRCDPISGHTALYWYRQSLGQGLEFLIYFQGNSAPDKSGLPSDRFSAERTGGSVSTLTIQRTQQEDSAVYLCASSLRGQPQETQYFGPGTRLLVL.

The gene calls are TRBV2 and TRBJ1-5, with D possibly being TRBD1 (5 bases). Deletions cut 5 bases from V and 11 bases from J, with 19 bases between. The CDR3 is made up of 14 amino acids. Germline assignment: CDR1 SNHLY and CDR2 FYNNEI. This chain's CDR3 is CASSLGEGQWAQHF. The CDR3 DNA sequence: TGTGCCAGCAGTTTGGGGGAGGGCCAATGGGCCCAGCATTTT.

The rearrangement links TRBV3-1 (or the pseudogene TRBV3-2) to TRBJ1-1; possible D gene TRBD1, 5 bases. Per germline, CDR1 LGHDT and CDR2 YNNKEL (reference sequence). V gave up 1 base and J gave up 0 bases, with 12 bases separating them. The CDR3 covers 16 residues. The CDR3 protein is CASSQVGASLNTEAFF. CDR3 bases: TGTGCCAGCAGCCAAGTAGGGGCCTCTCTGAACACTGAAGCTTTCTTT.

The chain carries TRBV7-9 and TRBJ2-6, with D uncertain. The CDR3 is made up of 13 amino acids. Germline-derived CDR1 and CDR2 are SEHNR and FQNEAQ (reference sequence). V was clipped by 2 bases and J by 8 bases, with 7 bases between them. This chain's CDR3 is CASSLPVPNVLTF. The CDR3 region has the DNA TGTGCCAGCAGCTTACCGGTCCCCAACGTCCTGACTTTC. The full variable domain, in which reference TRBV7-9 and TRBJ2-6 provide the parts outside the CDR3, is DTGVSQNPRHKITKRGQNVTFRCDPISEHNRLYWYRQTLGQGPEFLTYFQNEAQLEKSRLLSDRFSAERPKGSFSTLEIQRTEQGDSAMYLCASSLPVPNVLTFGAGSRLTVL.

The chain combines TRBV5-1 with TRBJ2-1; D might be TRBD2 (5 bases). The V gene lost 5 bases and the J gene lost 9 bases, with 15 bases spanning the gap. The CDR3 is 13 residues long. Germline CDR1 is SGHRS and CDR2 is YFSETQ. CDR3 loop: CASSSDWVGEQFF. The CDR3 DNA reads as TGCGCCAGCAGTTCGGACTGGGTCGGTGAGCAGTTCTTC. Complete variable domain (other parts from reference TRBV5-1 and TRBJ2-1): KAGVTQTPRYLIKTRGQQVTLSCSPISGHRSVSWYQQTPGQGLQFLFEYFSETQRNKGNFPGRFSGRQFSNSRSEMNVSTLELGDSALYLCASSSDWVGEQFFGPGTRLTVL.

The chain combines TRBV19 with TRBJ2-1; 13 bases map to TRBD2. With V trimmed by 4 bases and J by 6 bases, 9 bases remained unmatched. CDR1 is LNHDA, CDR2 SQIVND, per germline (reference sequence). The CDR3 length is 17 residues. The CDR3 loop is CASSTTPGLAGANEQFF. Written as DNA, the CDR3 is TGTGCCAGTAGTACCACGCCCGGACTAGCGGGGGCCAATGAGCAGTTCTTC.

DNA for the CDR3: TGTGCCAGCAGCTCGGGGACAGGCAGGGGCTACGAGCAGTACTTC. This encodes CASSSGTGRGYEQYF. This chain links TRBV5-6 with TRBJ2-7; the match to TRBD1 covers 8 bases. V gave up 3 bases and J gave up 3 bases; unmatched junction bases: 8. Germline values: CDR1 SGHDT, CDR2 YYEEEE. This CDR3 region has 15 residues. Complete variable domain (other parts from reference TRBV5-6 and TRBJ2-7): DAGVTQSPTHLIKTRGQQVTLRCSPKSGHDTVSWYQQALGQGPQFIFQYYEEEERQRGNFPDRFSGHQFPNYSSELNVNALLLGDSALYLCASSSGTGRGYEQYFGPGTRLTVT.

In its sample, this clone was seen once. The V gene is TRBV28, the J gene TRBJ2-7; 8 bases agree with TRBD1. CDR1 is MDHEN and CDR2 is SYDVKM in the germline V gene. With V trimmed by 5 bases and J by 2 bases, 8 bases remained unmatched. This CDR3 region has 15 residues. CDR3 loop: CASSTSGGIPYEQYF. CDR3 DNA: TGTGCCAGCAGTACATCAGGGGGCATTCCCTACGAGCAGTACTTC.

The CDR3 loop reads CASSLGAGQGARGYTF. Here the CDR3 DNA reads TGTGCCAGCAGCTTGGGGGCGGGACAGGGGGCGCGTGGCTACACCTTC. The chain has TRBV5-4 and TRBJ1-2, with 12 bases identical to TRBD1. This CDR3 comprises 16 residues. The germline V gene has CDR1 SGHNT and CDR2 YYREEE (reference sequence). Trimming removed 0 bases from V and 7 bases from J; junction bases left unmatched: 7.

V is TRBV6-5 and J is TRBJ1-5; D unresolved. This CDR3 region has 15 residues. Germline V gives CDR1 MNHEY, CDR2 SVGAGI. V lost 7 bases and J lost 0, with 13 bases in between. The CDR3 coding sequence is TGTGCCAGCATTTGGTCAGAAGATAGCAATCAGCCCCAGCATTTT. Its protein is CASIWSEDSNQPQHF.

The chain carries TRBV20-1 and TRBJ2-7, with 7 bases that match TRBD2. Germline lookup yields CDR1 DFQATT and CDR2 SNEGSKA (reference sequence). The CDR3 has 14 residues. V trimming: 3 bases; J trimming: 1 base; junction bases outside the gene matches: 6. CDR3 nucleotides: TGCAGTGCTAGTAAAGCCGGGGGGTCCTACGAGCAGTACTTC. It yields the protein CSASKAGGSYEQYF.

The CDR3 protein is CASSVQPGQGVDGYTF. The CDR3 DNA follows: TGTGCCAGCAGCGTACAACCGGGACAGGGAGTTGATGGCTACACCTTC. The genes are TRBV9 and TRBJ1-2; 9 bases line up with TRBD1. The CDR3 sequence is 16 residues long. V shed 1 base and J 6 bases; nucleotides not matched to a gene: 10. CDR1 is SGDLS and CDR2 is YYNGEE in the germline V gene.

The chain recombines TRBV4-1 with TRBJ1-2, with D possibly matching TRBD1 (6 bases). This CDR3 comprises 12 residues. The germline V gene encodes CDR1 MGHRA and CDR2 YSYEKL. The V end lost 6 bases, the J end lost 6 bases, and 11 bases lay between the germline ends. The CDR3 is CASSMGADGYTF. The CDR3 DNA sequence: TGCGCCAGCAGTATGGGGGCAGATGGCTACACCTTC.